This T cell receptor beta chain was recovered during a study of shared clonotypes between healthy human individuals (dated by TCRdb to the early 2020s). For context, the study as a whole: A few men and two women, aged 18 to 49 years, made up the cohort. The study deeply sequenced blood TCR repertoires of about five healthy adults to estimate repertoire size and the extent of clonotype sharing between individuals. For each donor, three plates each were used for CD4 naive and CD4 memory, two plates were used for CD8 naive, and one plate was used for CD8 memory. Each donor's leukapheresis produced roughly between roughly 0.85 and 10 billion PBMCs. To increase sequencing depth and limit assay-specific biases, TCR repertoire library preparation and sequencing were carried out by different laboratories using diverse techniques. General findings and caveats noted by the study authors: Sharing across several donors was observed for 5% to 6.5% of naive CD4, 3.5% of naive CD8, 2% to 2.5% of memory CD4, and roughly 0.4% of memory CD8 clonotypes. Compared with non-shared clonotypes, the clonotypes found in all four sorted-subset donors had higher generation probabilities. The genetic and exposure-history diversity represented was limited by the small number of donors. Sampling was restricted to blood, and TCR repertoires in tissue are likely to differ from TCR repertoires in blood. Naive subsets generally had larger estimated clonotype richness than memory subsets did. Even with the large sequencing depth, rarefaction of the sorted-subset datasets indicated that sequencing was incomplete. Pairwise subsampling led to the expectation that sequencing depth would affect the degree of clonotype sharing among donors.

V and J are truncated by 4 bases and 2 bases respectively, leaving an intervening sequence of 15 bases. The CDR3 sequence holds 15 residues, the cysteine and phenylalanine included. The CDR3 DNA has 45 bases and is translated from base 1. Based on the germline V gene, the CDR1 and CDR2 sequences are LGHNA and YSLEER. On this clone itself: Its antigen is unknown. No base quality values were provided; no much bigger clone lies one nucleotide off.

TCR CDR3 regions were amplified from genomic DNA by multiplex PCR using the deep immunoSEQ assay. For each cell subset, the extracted genomic DNA was distributed evenly across all wells of several immunoSEQ 96-well plates, and each plate served as one replicate. For sorted subsets, each replicate PCR was loaded with 200 ng genomic DNA, equivalent to about 30,000 T cell genomes. Purified libraries were measured with a Qubit 3.0 fluorometer, size-checked on a Bioanalyzer 2100, and measured again with the KAPA Library Quantification kit. A separate single-read 150-cycle Illumina NextSeq 550 flow cell was used to sequence each immunoSEQ 96-well plate. The original methods were these. Because the immunoSEQ output held only junctional sequences and lacked quality scores, the filtering could not match the filtering applied to full-length reads. Sequences were annotated with PyIR, a Python wrapper for IgBLAST v1.9, using IMGT germline references to assign V/J genes and CDR3. Any read was removed if the V/J assignment was weak (E-value above 1e-6), the CDR3 was missing, or the read contained stop codons, out-of-frame junctions, or ambiguous translated residues. V3J clonotypes were defined by identical inferred V gene, J gene, and CDR3 amino acid sequence. Percentage overlap between repertoires was computed as shared unique clonotypes divided by the size of the smaller repertoire. RTK rarefaction, the Chao1 estimator, and Recon v2.1 estimates of unobserved clonotypes were used to assess repertoire richness. For all TCRbeta clonotypes obtained by the gDNA method from a few donors, generation probabilities were computed with OLGA. Sourced from immuneACCESS, this table was stored by TCRdb with only in-frame sequences that have V and J called. A share of the clones is absent; for the studies checked, an unresolved V gene accounts for under half, and the remainder has no known explanation. D and trimming come from the DNA, and the V and J calls and clone size come from that table. Within this sample are around 1.9 million clones, with over 85% of them counted one time only. Of the sample, about 1.7% falls within the top ten clones.

For the CD8 naive samples, CD45RO-negative cells were positively selected for CCR7, yielding a CD45RA+CCR7+ population from which TemRA cells were excluded. The donors were healthy, HIV-negative adults who had no recently reported acute infections or vaccinations. Only Caucasian adults living in Nashville, Tennessee, USA were represented among the donors. After blood collection by leukapheresis, PBMCs were isolated using Ficoll-Histopaque density gradient centrifugation and then cryopreserved in the vapor phase of liquid nitrogen. Analytical flow cytometry was used to check the purity and quantity of every magnetically sorted T cell population. From each sorted fraction, genomic DNA was isolated and quantified by UV absorbance on a Nanodrop 2000c.

The chain was built from TRBV4-3 and TRBJ2-7, and possibly TRBD2, on 5 matching bases. Sequencing input: naive CD8+ T cells from PBMCs. This sample's cell subset or site label indicates: CD45RA+CCR7+. This receptor was taken from a man aged 18 to 29 in good health. Some clones in this sample may be carry-over from other donors' samples. This receptor has the CDR3 CASSLRRAGTYEQYF. The base sequence is TGCGCCAGCAGCCTCAGGCGGGCAGGAACCTACGAGCAGTACTTC.